This T cell receptor (beta chain) is from a study of T cell responses to AZD1222 COVID-19 vaccine. Overall study context: Second-dose groups at about 4 or about 12 weeks were pooled. Study-level findings and limits: Spike-spanning, vaccine-associated CD4 TCRs were dominant at 160-218 and 743-854. A rise in Spike-specific TCR breadth and depth followed two AZD1222 doses. Clonal diversity may have been underestimated, and the donors were mostly white British, with more females than males.

V gave up 2 bases and J gave up 4 bases, with 9 bases separating them. Germline V gene data show CDR1 as MGHDK and CDR2 as SYGVNS. This CDR3 region has 13 residues. Measured with immunoSEQ multiplex PCR; TCRdb has only the in-frame clones, and not every one. Of 85,000 to 90,000 clones detected, approximately 86% appear once; the ten largest clones hold around 5.8%. The table lists this clone with a count of one. Its target is unknown. This chain connects TRBV25-1 to TRBJ2-7; a weak D match, TRBD2 (5 bases). The clonotype was recovered from an adult in good health. Sequencing used peripheral blood, obtained on day 0 of AZD1222 vaccination. CDR3 DNA sequence: TGTGCCAGCAGTGAACCGGGATTTTACGAGCAGTACTTC. Translated, it gives CASSEPGFYEQYF.